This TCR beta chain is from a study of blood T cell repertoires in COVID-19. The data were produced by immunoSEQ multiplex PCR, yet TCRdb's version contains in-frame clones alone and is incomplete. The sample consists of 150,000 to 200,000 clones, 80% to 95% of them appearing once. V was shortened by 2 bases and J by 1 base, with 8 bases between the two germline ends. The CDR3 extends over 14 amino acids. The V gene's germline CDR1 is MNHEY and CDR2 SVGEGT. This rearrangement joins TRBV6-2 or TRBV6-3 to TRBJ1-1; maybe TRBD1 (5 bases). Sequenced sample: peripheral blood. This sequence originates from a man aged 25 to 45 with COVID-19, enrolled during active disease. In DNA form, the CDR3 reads TGTGCCAGCAGTTACAGGGGAAAGAACACTGAAGCTTTCTTT. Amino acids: CASSYRGKNTEAFF.